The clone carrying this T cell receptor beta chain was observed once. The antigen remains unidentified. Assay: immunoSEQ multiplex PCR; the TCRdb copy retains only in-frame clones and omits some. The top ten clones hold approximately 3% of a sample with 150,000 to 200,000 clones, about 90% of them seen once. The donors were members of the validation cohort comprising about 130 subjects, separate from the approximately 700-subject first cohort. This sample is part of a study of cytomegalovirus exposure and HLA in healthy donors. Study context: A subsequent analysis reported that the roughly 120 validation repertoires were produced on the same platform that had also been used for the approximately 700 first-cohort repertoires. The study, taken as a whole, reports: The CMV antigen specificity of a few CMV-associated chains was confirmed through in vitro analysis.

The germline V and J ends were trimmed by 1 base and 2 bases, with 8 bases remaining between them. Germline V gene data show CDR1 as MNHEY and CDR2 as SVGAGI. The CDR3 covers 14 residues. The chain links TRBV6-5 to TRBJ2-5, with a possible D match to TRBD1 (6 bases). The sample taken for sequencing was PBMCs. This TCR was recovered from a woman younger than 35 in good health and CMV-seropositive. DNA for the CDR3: TGTGCCAGCAGTTACTATGGACAGCAAGAGACCCAGTACTTC. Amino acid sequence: CASSYYGQQETQYF.